Below, 29 T cell receptor beta chains from the same sample are listed, as sequenced in a study of Graves' ophthalmopathy and Graves' hyperthyroidism. TCR beta CDR3 amplification used RNA transcripts. HTBI primers were employed in first-round RT-PCR, then a second-round multiplex PCR followed. TCRdb used MiXCR to reprocess the multiplex PCR reads, holding one entry per CDR3 protein. Of hundreds of thousands of distinct CDR3 sequences detected, about 20% appear once; the ten largest clones hold approximately 6.9%. The sample was peripheral blood. All receptors derive from a woman under 30 with stable Graves' hyperthyroidism. Some clones in this sample may be carry-over from other donors' samples.

This clonotype occurred many times. This chain joins TRBV6-5 and TRBJ1-1; tentative D call: TRBD1 (5 bases). The CDR3 is 14 residues long. The V end lost 2 bases, the J end lost 0 bases, and 7 bases lay between the germline ends. CDR1 and CDR2 (germline): MNHEY, SVGAGI. As DNA, the CDR3 is TGTGCCAGCAGTTACGGGGGACTGAACACTGAAGCTTTCTTT. Protein product: CASSYGGLNTEAFF.

The V gene is TRBV18, the J gene TRBJ1-1, with 7 bases identical to TRBD1. Germline V lookup: CDR1 KGHSH, CDR2 LQKENI. The CDR3 runs to 16 residues. J was trimmed by 0 bases and V by 3 bases; bases with no gene match: 7. CDR3 residues: CASSPGQLKMNTEAFF. The CDR3 DNA is TGTGCCAGCTCACCGGGACAGCTAAAGATGAACACTGAAGCTTTCTTT.

Points on this clonotype: A read error may be the cause here, since a much bigger clone is one base away. The V call is TRBV5-5, the J call TRBJ1-1; D remains unclear. CDR3 length equals 13 residues. The germline CDR1 and CDR2 sequences are SGHKS and YYEKEE (reference sequence). The DNA of the CDR3 is TGTGCCAGCAGCTTGGCGAGTGGTGTAGAAGCTTGCTTT. It specifies CASSLASGVEACF.

The rearrangement uses TRBV11-1 and TRBJ2-1, with TRBD2 identical over 13 bases. With V trimmed by 0 bases and J by 4 bases, 9 bases remained unmatched. Germline V gene sequence: CDR1 SGHAT, CDR2 FQDESV (reference sequence). This CDR3 contains 19 residues. The CDR3 spells CASSLAGQLAGGPYNEQFF. The CDR3 DNA sequence: TGTGCCAGCAGCTTAGCAGGTCAACTAGCGGGAGGGCCGTACAATGAGCAGTTCTTC. The full variable domain, in which reference TRBV11-1 and TRBJ2-1 provide the parts outside the CDR3, is EAEVAQSPRYKITEKSQAVAFWCDPISGHATLYWYRQILGQGPELLVQFQDESVVDDSQLPKDRFSAERLKGVDSTLKIQPAELGDSAMYLCASSLAGQLAGGPYNEQFFGPGTRLTVL.

This clonotype was seen ten or more times. The chain couples TRBV29-1 to TRBJ1-1, with a weak D call TRBD1 (6 bases). The V gene's germline CDR1 is SQVTM and CDR2 ANQGSEA. This CDR3 comprises 13 residues. The germline V and J ends were trimmed by 7 bases and 6 bases, with 18 bases remaining between them. CDR3 region: CSAGTPQIPEAFF. As DNA, the CDR3 is TGCAGCGCAGGGACACCCCAGATCCCTGAAGCTTTCTTT.

In this sample, this clonotype turned up many times. The V call is TRBV6-9, the J call TRBJ1-2; D is unclear. The CDR3 sequence is 15 residues long. Germline V CDR1 and CDR2: MNHGY, SVAAGI. V gave up 1 base and J gave up 0 bases, with 9 bases separating them. The CDR3 spells CASSYFGQANYGYTF. The DNA of the CDR3 is TGTGCCAGCAGTTATTTCGGGCAGGCTAACTATGGCTACACCTTC.

This clonotype was seen ten or more times. The V call is TRBV7-9, the J call TRBJ1-5, with a weak D call TRBD1 (5 bases). Germline loops: CDR1 SEHNR, CDR2 FQNEAQ (reference sequence). The CDR3 length is 11 residues. The V end lost 11 bases, the J end lost 4 bases, and 9 bases lay between the germline ends. CDR3 amino acids: CAVGGNQPQHF. CDR3 sequence (DNA): TGTGCCGTCGGGGGGAATCAGCCCCAGCATTTT.

This clonotype occurred many times. The V gene is TRBV25-1, the J gene TRBJ1-1; tentatively, D is TRBD1 (5 bases). Germline V CDR1 and CDR2: MGHDK, SYGVNS. The CDR3 sequence is 13 residues long. V lost 0 bases and J lost 6, with 8 bases in between. Here the CDR3 reads CASSEYQGAEAFF. The CDR3, as DNA: TGTGCCAGCAGTGAATATCAGGGAGCTGAAGCTTTCTTT.

This clonotype was recorded only once. One base away lies a much larger clone, so this may be a sequencing read error. This sequence joins TRBV30 and TRBJ2-6; D not certain. CDR1 GTSNPN and CDR2 SVGIG come from the germline V gene (reference sequence). This CDR3 is 16 amino acids long. Trimming pared 0 bases from V and 6 bases from J, leaving 15 bases between. This CDR3 is CAWSVSFSSVANVLTF. The CDR3 bases are TGTGCCTGGAGTGTATCATTTTCTTCCGTGGCCAACGTCCTGACTTTC.

The rearrangement joins TRBV12-3 or TRBV12-4 to TRBJ1-5; D might be TRBD1 (6 bases). The CDR3 totals 17 residues. V was clipped by 2 bases and J by 6 bases, with 20 bases between them. This CDR3 is CASSLYGGASSGQPQHF. The CDR3 DNA reads as TGTGCCAGCAGTTTATACGGGGGCGCAAGTTCCGGTCAGCCCCAGCATTTT.

This CDR3 is CASREHRGLVTNQPQHF. CDR3 nucleotide sequence: TGTGCCAGCAGGGAACACAGGGGGCTGGTAACTAATCAGCCCCAGCATTTT. This chain joins TRBV6-1 and TRBJ1-5; 9 bases fit TRBD1. This CDR3 region has 17 residues. The J segment lost 4 bases and the V segment lost 6 bases, leaving 13 bases of the junction unmatched. Germline V gene data show CDR1 as MNHNS and CDR2 as SASEGT.

There are many counts of this clonotype. The chain has TRBV24-1 and TRBJ2-2, with a tentative D call TRBD1 (6 bases). CDR1 KGHDR and CDR2 SFDVKD come from the germline V gene. V was pared by 1 base and J by 3 bases, with 8 bases between. CDR3 length: 15 residues. CDR3 amino acids: CATSDFGTYTGELFF. The DNA of the CDR3 is TGTGCCACCAGTGATTTCGGGACATACACCGGGGAGCTGTTTTTT.

This clonotype was seen many times. The chain combines TRBV6-1 with TRBJ2-7; D gene unclear. Germline V CDR1 and CDR2: MNHNS, SASEGT. Trimming took 2 bases from V and 12 from J, leaving 14 bases between them. CDR3 length equals 12 residues. The CDR3 DNA is TGTGCCAGCAGTGAATCAGGAGCGACCCGGTACTTC. It specifies CASSESGATRYF.

CDR3 coding DNA: TGCAGTGCTAGCCTTCTTATAGCGGGGGGCCACTCTGGGGCCAACGTCCTGACTTTC. Its protein is CSASLLIAGGHSGANVLTF. This rearrangement joins TRBV20-1 to TRBJ2-6, with 10 bases matching TRBD2. V shed 3 bases and J 0 bases; nucleotides not matched to a gene: 11. The CDR3 runs 19 residues. CDR1 and CDR2 from the germline V gene are DFQATT and SNEGSKA (reference sequence).

Ten or more counts support this clonotype. The J gene is TRBJ1-1, the V gene TRBV7-2; D may be TRBD1 (6 bases). Trimming took 5 bases from V and 11 from J, leaving 30 bases between them. From germline, CDR1 is SGHTA and CDR2 FQGNSA. The CDR3 consists of 17 residues. CDR3 region: CASSLSGQGVPGAGAFF. The CDR3 DNA follows: TGTGCCAGCAGCCTAAGCGGGCAGGGCGTCCCGGGGGCAGGGGCTTTCTTT.

The V call is TRBV3-1, the J call TRBJ1-1; D is possibly TRBD1 (5 bases). This CDR3 has 15 amino acids. The V gene's germline CDR1 is LGHDT and CDR2 YNNKEL (reference sequence). Trimming pared 3 bases from V and 6 bases from J, leaving 17 bases between. The CDR3 nucleotides read TGTGCCAGCAGCCACGCCAGGGATAAGCTCCCTGAAGCTTTCTTT. Protein: CASSHARDKLPEAFF.

As for this clonotype: A read error may explain this, as a much larger clone is one base away. This chain joins TRBV6-1 and TRBJ2-7; 9 bases match TRBD1. The V gene's germline CDR1 is MNHNS and CDR2 SASEGT. The CDR3 extends over 16 amino acids. The chain's CDR3 is CASRSPTGTGKDEQCF. In DNA form, the CDR3 reads TGTGCCAGCAGGTCTCCAACCGGGACAGGGAAAGACGAGCAGTGCTTC.

Many counts were recorded for this clonotype. V gene TRBV6-1 combines with J gene TRBJ2-5; TRBD2 is a possible D gene (6 bases). CDR1 and CDR2 from the germline V gene are MNHNS and SASEGT. This CDR3 contains 16 residues. Trimming took 1 base from V and 2 from J, leaving 14 bases between them. For the CDR3, the DNA is TGTGCCAGCAGTGAAGGACTGGGAGGAGCACAAGAGACCCAGTACTTC. Its translation is CASSEGLGGAQETQYF.

This clonotype was recorded at least ten times. The V and J genes are TRBV5-1 and TRBJ2-2; no reliable D call. V lost 0 bases and J lost 0, with 3 bases in between. The length of the CDR3 is 14 residues. The germline V gene encodes CDR1 SGHRS and CDR2 YFSETQ. The CDR3 nucleotides are TGCGCCAGCAGCTTGGGATCGAACACCGGGGAGCTGTTTTTT. The encoded protein is CASSLGSNTGELFF.

Only a few counts were recorded for this clonotype. The chain has TRBV29-1 and TRBJ1-2; D is perhaps TRBD1 (5 bases). This CDR3 is built from 14 residues. Per germline, CDR1 SQVTM and CDR2 ANQGSEA. V lost 5 bases and J lost 2, with 15 bases in between. CDR3 coding DNA: TGCAGCGTTCGTCAGGGCGGATACAACTATGGCTACACCTTC. Translating it yields CSVRQGGYNYGYTF.

The chain combines TRBV5-1 with TRBJ1-1; TRBD1 matches at 7 bases. CDR1 is SGHRS, CDR2 YFSETQ, per germline. This CDR3 is 15 amino acids long. V trimming: 3 bases; J trimming: 2 bases; junction bases outside the gene matches: 7. The CDR3 region is CASSSSGQTNTEAFF. The CDR3 DNA follows: TGCGCCAGCAGCTCTTCGGGACAGACAAACACTGAAGCTTTCTTT.

This clonotype was counted between two and nine times. The V call is TRBV19, the J call TRBJ1-5; D remains unclear. Germline V CDR1 and CDR2: LNHDA, SQIVND (reference sequence). Trimming took 7 bases from V and 6 from J, leaving 19 bases between them. The CDR3 loop spans 15 amino acids. In DNA, the CDR3 is TGTGCCAGTACCCCCCAGGCGACCTGGGGTCAGCCCCAGCATTTT. Encoded protein: CASTPQATWGQPQHF.

This clonotype appeared many times. The chain uses TRBV12-3 or TRBV12-4 and TRBJ1-1; the D is unclear. This CDR3 region has 13 residues. V was pared by 5 bases and J by 2 bases, with 9 bases between. CDR3 protein: CASSHRVNTEAFF. Written as DNA, the CDR3 is TGTGCCAGCAGTCATAGGGTAAACACTGAAGCTTTCTTT.

The chain couples TRBV18 to TRBJ2-7; D remains ambiguous. CDR1 is KGHSH and CDR2 is LQKENI in the germline V gene. This CDR3 spans 16 amino acids. Trimming cost V 2 bases and J 1 base, with 15 bases left between them. The CDR3 region has the DNA TGTGCCAGCTCACCAAATTCCAGGTCGGATTCCTACGAGCAGTACTTC. Its protein is CASSPNSRSDSYEQYF. The whole variable domain, filled in from reference TRBV18 and TRBJ2-7, reads NAGVMQNPRHLVRRRGQEARLRCSPMKGHSHVYWYRQLPEEGLKFMVYLQKENIIDESGMPKERFSAEFPKEGPSILRIQQVVRGDSAAYFCASSPNSRSDSYEQYFGPGTRLTVT.

V gene TRBV6-2 or TRBV6-3 combines with J gene TRBJ1-1; 9 bases fit TRBD1. With V trimmed by 6 bases and J by 1 base, 6 bases remained unmatched. The CDR3 loop spans 15 amino acids. Germline lookup yields CDR1 MNHEY and CDR2 SVGEGT. The CDR3 protein is CASRITGGANTEAFF. CDR3 sequence (DNA): TGTGCCAGCAGAATCACAGGGGGCGCGAACACTGAAGCTTTCTTT.

This clonotype occurred many times. V is TRBV9 and J is TRBJ1-5; possibly TRBD1 for D (6 bases). Trimming took 3 bases from V and 4 from J, leaving 14 bases between them. The length of the CDR3 is 15 residues. From germline, CDR1 is SGDLS and CDR2 YYNGEE. In nucleotides, the CDR3 is TGTGCCAGCAGCGGAGGACAGTGGGAGAATCAGCCCCAGCATTTT. Translating it yields CASSGGQWENQPQHF.

The sample holds many counts of this clonotype. The genes are TRBV19 and TRBJ1-1; maybe TRBD1 (6 bases). Trimming left V 4 bases short and J 6 bases short, with 12 bases between. The CDR3 spans 13 residues. Per germline, CDR1 LNHDA and CDR2 SQIVND (reference sequence). CDR3 coding DNA: TGTGCCAGTAGTAAAACAGGGATTCCTGAAGCTTTCTTT. This codes for CASSKTGIPEAFF.

This clonotype was counted many times. The chain has TRBV6-1 and TRBJ2-7; D gene ambiguous. This CDR3 region has 14 residues. Germline loops: CDR1 MNHNS, CDR2 SASEGT. V lost 6 bases to trimming and J lost 0 bases, with 12 bases between them. CDR3: CASRTGWGSYEQYF. The CDR3 DNA follows: TGTGCCAGCAGAACCGGTTGGGGCTCCTACGAGCAGTACTTC.

Points on this clonotype: A read error is possible here, since a much larger clone lies one base away. This rearrangement joins TRBV7-9 to TRBJ1-1, with 9 positions matching TRBD1. The germline gives CDR1 SEHNR, CDR2 FQNEAQ (reference sequence). The CDR3 contains 14 residues. This CDR3 reads CASSLDRGASEACF. In DNA form, the CDR3 reads TGTGCCAGCAGCCTAGACAGGGGGGCATCTGAAGCTTGCTTT.